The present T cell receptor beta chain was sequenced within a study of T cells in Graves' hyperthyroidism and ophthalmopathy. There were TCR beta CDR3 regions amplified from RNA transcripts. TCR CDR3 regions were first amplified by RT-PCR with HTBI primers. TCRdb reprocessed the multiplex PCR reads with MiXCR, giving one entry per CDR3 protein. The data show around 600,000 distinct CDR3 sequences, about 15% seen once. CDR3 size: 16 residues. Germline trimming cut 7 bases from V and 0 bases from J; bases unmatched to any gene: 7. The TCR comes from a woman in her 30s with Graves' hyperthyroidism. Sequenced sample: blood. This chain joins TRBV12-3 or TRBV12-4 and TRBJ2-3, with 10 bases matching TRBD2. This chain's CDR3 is CASNLAGAASTDTQYF. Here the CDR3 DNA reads TGTGCCAGCAACCTAGCGGGGGCCGCTAGCACAGATACGCAGTATTTT.